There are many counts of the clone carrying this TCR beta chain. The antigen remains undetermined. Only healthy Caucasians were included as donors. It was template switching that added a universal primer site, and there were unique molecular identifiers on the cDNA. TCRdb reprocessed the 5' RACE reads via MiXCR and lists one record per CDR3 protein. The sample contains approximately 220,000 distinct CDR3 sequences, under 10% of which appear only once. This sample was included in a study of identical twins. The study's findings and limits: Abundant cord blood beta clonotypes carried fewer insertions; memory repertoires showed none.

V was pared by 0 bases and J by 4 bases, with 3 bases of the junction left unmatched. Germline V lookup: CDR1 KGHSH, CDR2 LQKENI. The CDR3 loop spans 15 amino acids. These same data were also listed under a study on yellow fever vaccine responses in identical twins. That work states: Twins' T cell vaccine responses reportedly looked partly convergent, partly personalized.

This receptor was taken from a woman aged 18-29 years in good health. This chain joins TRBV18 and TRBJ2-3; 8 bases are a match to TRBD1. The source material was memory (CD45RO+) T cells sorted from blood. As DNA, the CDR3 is TGTGCCAGCTCACCACCGGGACAGGTAGCAGATACGCAGTATTTT. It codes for CASSPPGQVADTQYF. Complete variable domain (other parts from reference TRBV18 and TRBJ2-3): NAGVMQNPRHLVRRRGQEARLRCSPMKGHSHVYWYRQLPEEGLKFMVYLQKENIIDESGMPKERFSAEFPKEGPSILRIQQVVRGDSAAYFCASSPPGQVADTQYFGPGTRLTVL.